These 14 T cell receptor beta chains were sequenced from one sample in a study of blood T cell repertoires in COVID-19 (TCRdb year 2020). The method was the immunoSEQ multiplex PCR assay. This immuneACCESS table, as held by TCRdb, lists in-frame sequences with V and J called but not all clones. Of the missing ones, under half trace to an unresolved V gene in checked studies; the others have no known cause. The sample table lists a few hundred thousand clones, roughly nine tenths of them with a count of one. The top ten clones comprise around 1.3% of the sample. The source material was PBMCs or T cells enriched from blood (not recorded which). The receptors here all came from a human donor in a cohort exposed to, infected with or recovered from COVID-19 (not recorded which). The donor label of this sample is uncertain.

The CDR3 bases are TGTGCCAGTAGTATAGAGGGGGGGAATACTGAAGCTTTCTTT. Its translation: CASSIEGGNTEAFF. The rearrangement joins TRBV19 to TRBJ1-1; possible D gene TRBD1, 5 bases. This CDR3 contains 14 residues. The germline CDR1 and CDR2 sequences are LNHDA and SQIVND (reference sequence). V was clipped by 0 bases and J by 5 bases, with 10 bases between them. The full variable domain, rest sourced from reference TRBV19 and TRBJ1-1, is DGGITQSPKYLFRKEGQNVTLSCEQNLNHDAMYWYRQDPGQGLRLIYYSQIVNDFQKGDIAEGYSVSREKKESFPLTVTSAQKNPTAFYLCASSIEGGNTEAFFGQGTRLTVV.

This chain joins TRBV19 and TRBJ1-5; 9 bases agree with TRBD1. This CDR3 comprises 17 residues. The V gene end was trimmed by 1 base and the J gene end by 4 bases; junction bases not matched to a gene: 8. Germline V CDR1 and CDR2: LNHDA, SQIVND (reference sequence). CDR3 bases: TGTGCCAGTAGTATAGCCCGACAGGGGGGGGGAAATCAGCCCCAGCATTTT. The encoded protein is CASSIARQGGGNQPQHF.

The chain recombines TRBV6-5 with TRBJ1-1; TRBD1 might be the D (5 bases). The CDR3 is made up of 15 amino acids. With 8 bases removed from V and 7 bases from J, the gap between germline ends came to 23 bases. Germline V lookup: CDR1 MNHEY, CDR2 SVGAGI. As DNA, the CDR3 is TGTGCCAGCCATCCGGGGGGGGGTTACCTTGGTGAAGCTTTCTTT. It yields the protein CASHPGGGYLGEAFF.

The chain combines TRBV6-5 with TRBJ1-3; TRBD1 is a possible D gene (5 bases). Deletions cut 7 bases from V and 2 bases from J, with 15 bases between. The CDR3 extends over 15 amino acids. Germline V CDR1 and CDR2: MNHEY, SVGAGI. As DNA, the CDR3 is TGTGCCAGCAAGGTGGAGGGGCTCGCTGGAAACACCATATATTTT. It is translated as CASKVEGLAGNTIYF.

The CDR3 reads CASSIFPHAYGYTF. The CDR3 region has the DNA TGTGCCAGTAGTATCTTCCCGCATGCGTATGGCTACACCTTC. The rearrangement uses TRBV19 and TRBJ1-2, with unresolved D. V lost 3 bases and J lost 5, with 13 bases in between. The V gene's germline CDR1 is LNHDA and CDR2 SQIVND (reference sequence). The CDR3 sequence is 14 residues long.

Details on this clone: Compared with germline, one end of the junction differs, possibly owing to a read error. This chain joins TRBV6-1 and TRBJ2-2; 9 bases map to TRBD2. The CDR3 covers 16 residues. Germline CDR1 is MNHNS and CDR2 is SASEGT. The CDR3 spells CASSEDLAGSGGELFF. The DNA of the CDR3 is TGTGCCAGCAGCGAAGATCTAGCGGGGTCTGGCGGGGAGCTGTTTTTT.

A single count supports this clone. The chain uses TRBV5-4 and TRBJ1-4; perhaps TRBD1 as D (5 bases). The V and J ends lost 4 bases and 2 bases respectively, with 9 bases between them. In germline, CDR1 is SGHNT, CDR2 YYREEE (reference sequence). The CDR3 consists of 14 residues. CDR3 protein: CASSRGGTNEKLFF. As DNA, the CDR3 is TGTGCCAGCAGCCGTGGGGGGACTAATGAAAAACTGTTTTTT. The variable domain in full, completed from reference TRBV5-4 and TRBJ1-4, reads ETGVTQSPTHLIKTRGQQVTLRCSSQSGHNTVSWYQQALGQGPQFIFQYYREEENGRGNFPPRFSGLQFPNYSSELNVNALELDDSALYLCASSRGGTNEKLFFGSGTQLSVL.

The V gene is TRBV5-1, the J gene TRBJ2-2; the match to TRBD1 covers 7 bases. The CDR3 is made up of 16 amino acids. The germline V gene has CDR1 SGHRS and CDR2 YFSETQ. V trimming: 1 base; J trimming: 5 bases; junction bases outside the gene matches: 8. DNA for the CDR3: TGCGCCAGCAGCTTGAATAGGGGGCCAAAAACCGGGGAGCTGTTTTTT. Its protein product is CASSLNRGPKTGELFF.

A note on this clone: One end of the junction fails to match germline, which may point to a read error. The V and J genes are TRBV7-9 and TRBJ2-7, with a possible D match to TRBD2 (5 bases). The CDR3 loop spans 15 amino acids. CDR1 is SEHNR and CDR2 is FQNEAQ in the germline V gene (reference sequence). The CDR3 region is CASSLGSGVSHEQYF. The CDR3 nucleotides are TGTGCCAGCAGCCTAGGCTCCGGGGTCTCCCACGAGCAGTACTTC.

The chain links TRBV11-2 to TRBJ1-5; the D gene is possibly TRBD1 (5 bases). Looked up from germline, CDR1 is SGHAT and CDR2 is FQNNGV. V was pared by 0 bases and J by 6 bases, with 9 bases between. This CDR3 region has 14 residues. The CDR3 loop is CASSLDGGSQPQHF. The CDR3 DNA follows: TGTGCCAGCAGCTTAGACGGGGGGAGTCAGCCCCAGCATTTT.

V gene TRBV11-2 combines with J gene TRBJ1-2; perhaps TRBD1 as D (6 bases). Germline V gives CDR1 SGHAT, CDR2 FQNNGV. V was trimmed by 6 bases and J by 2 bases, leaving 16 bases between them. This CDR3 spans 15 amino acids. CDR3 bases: TGTGCCAGCAGTCTGCGGGAGGGGACAAACTATGGCTACACCTTC. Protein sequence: CASSLREGTNYGYTF. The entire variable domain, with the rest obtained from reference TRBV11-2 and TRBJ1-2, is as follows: EAGVAQSPRYKIIEKRQSVAFWCNPISGHATLYWYQQILGQGPKLLIQFQNNGVVDDSQLPKDRFSAERLKGVDSTLKIQPAKLEDSAVYLCASSLREGTNYGYTFGSGTRLTVV.

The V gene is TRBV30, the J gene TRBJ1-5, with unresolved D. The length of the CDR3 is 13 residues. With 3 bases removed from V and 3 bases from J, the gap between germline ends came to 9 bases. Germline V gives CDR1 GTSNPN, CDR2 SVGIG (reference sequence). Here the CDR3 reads CAWSDQDNQPQHF. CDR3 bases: TGTGCCTGGAGCGATCAGGACAATCAGCCCCAGCATTTT. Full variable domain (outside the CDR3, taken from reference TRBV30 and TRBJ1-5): SQTIHQWPATLVQPVGSPLSLECTVEGTSNPNLYWYRQAAGRGLQLLFYSVGIGQISSEVPQNLSASRPQDRQFILSSKKLLLSDSGFYLCAWSDQDNQPQHFGDGTRLSIL.

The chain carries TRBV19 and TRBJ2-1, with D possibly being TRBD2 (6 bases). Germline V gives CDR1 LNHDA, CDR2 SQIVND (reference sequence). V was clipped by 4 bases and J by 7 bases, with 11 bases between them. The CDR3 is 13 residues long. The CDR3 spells CASSSSSGNEQFF. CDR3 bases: TGTGCCAGTAGTAGTTCCAGCGGGAATGAGCAGTTCTTC.

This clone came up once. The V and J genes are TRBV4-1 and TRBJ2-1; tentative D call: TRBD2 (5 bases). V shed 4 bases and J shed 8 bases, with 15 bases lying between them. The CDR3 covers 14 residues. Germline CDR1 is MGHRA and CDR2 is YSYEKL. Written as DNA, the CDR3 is TGCGCCAGCAGCCCGAGGGTTGTTGGCGATGAGCAGTTCTTC. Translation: CASSPRVVGDEQFF.